This TCR beta chain was documented in a study of response to subunit inactivated influenza vaccine. MiXCR was run by TCRdb on the RT-PCR reads, yielding one entry per CDR3 protein. Here the sample spans hundreds of thousands of distinct CDR3 sequences, approximately 17% being singletons. This clonotype was picked up a small number of times. This CDR3 spans 18 amino acids. Trimming left V 2 bases short and J 4 bases short, with 23 bases between. CDR1 MNHEY and CDR2 SVGAGI come from the germline V gene. The sequencing here drew on CD4+ T cells sorted from PBMCs, taken around 25 months after vaccination. The chain recombines TRBV6-5 with TRBJ2-5; D may be TRBD1 or TRBD2 (5 bases each). The TCR was taken from a man aged 45 to 70 who received an inactivated influenza vaccine. The CDR3 loop reads CASSYETGPSHFVETQYF. The DNA of the CDR3 is TGTGCCAGCAGTTACGAAACGGGGCCTAGCCATTTCGTAGAGACCCAGTACTTC.